The rows below give T cell receptor beta chains drawn from one sample of a study of T-cell memory formation after mild COVID-19. TCRdb re-called the 5' RACE reads through MiXCR, storing one row per CDR3 protein. The sample yields roughly 150,000 distinct CDR3 sequences, about an eighth seen once. The source material was PBMCs or a T cell subset sorted from them (not recorded which). These receptors all come from a man aged 18 to 29 who had mild COVID-19 (a few samples of this study predate the infection). Cell type and time point are not known. The CDR3 runs from the conserved cysteine through the conserved F or W. D genes are given only for firm matches. A clone size is listed for some rows: how often the clone was seen (once, few, many), or a class if it is expanded.

TRBJ2-3,TRBD2,TRBV6-4,.,CASSERGSTDTQYF,TGTGCCAGCAGTGAGCGGGGGAGCACAGATACGCAGTATTTT
TRBJ1-2,.,TRBV12-3/TRBV12-4,few,CASSFLGAEGYTF,TGTGCCAGCAGTTTTTTGGGGGCTGAGGGCTACACCTTC
TRBJ2-2,TRBD1,TRBV7-7,.,CASSPSRTGGVTGELFF,TGTGCTAGCAGCCCATCTCGGACAGGGGGAGTCACCGGGGAGCTGTTTTTT
TRBJ2-3,TRBD2,TRBV12-3/TRBV12-4,.,CASSSLAGVTDTQYF,TGTGCCAGCAGTTCTTTAGCGGGGGTGACAGATACGCAGTATTTT
TRBJ2-7,.,TRBV3-1,few,CASSPSWGSYEQYF,TGTGCCAGCAGCCCTTCTTGGGGAAGCTACGAGCAGTACTTC
TRBJ1-2,TRBD1,TRBV6-5,.,CASSSWTGLGYTF,TGTGCCAGCAGTTCCTGGACAGGGCTTGGCTACACCTTC
TRBJ1-2,.,TRBV12-3/TRBV12-4,few,CASKGNPGNYGYTF,TGTGCCAGCAAGGGCAATCCCGGTAACTATGGCTACACCTTC
TRBJ1-5,.,TRBV20-1,few,CSARAQVRGQPQHF,TGCAGTGCTAGAGCGCAGGTCAGGGGTCAGCCCCAGCATTTT
TRBJ2-3,TRBD1,TRBV5-1,few,CASSQNRGVGTDTQYF,TGCGCCAGCAGCCAAAACAGGGGGGTAGGCACAGATACGCAGTATTTT
TRBJ1-2,.,TRBV7-2,few,CASSLNYGYTF,TGTGCCAGCAGCCTTAACTATGGCTACACCTTC
TRBJ2-1,TRBD1,TRBV11-1,few,CASSLDRVGNEQFF,TGTGCCAGCAGCCTGGACAGGGTTGGAAATGAGCAGTTCTTC
TRBJ2-3,.,TRBV7-2,.,CASSFSAVIERRDTQYF,TGTGCCAGCAGCTTTTCAGCGGTAATTGAGCGTCGGGATACGCAGTATTTT